The sequence of this T cell receptor beta chain was determined in a study of vaccination effects on CD4 cells after COVID-19. The wider study: A median of 72 days separated the second dose and sampling.

Sequenced by immunoSEQ multiplex PCR; TCRdb stores in-frame clones only, minus some. The table has under 25,000 clones, 81% seen once. Study-wide results and caveats: Late after vaccination, infection- and vaccine-induced clones showed marked clonal contraction. Nearly all vaccine-induced clones in healthy recipients recognized only SARS-CoV-2.

Concerning this clone itself: Its antigen is currently unknown.

CDR3 length equals 14 residues. Germline V gene sequence: CDR1 SGHAT, CDR2 FQNNGV. V was clipped by 4 bases and J by 1 base, with 11 bases between them. ViraFEST assay sequencing came after antigen-specific CD4+ T cells were expanded with viral peptide pools. At the end of more than 8 days of culture, CD4+ T cells were isolated. Vaccination of participants consisted of two doses of either the BNT162b2 or mRNA-1273 vaccine. Every well housed 1.5 million to 2 million PBMC, which grew in culture alongside 9 to 10 IU/ml IL-2 and around 9.8 ug/ml peptides. The source material was CD4+ T cells from PBMCs cultured with SARS-CoV-2 spike peptides, sampled after COVID-19 vaccination. This sequence was found in a human donor who received a COVID-19 vaccine. Some clones in this sample may be carry-over from other donors' samples. This chain joins TRBV11-2 and TRBJ2-7, with no clear D. The CDR3 region has the DNA TGTGCCAGCAGCTCAACCAAGGGATCCTACGAGCAGTACGTC. This gives the protein CASSSTKGSYEQYV.